These 19 T cell receptor beta chains came from one sample sequenced in a study of OX40 agonist ivuxolimab in advanced cancers. Produced via immunoSEQ multiplex PCR; TCRdb's table is partial and in-frame only. This table holds 150,000 to 170,000 clones, 94% found once. The sample here was CD4+ or CD8+ T cells sorted from blood, taken in a trial of the OX40 agonist ivuxolimab. The receptors were gathered from an adult with an advanced solid tumor such as melanoma, head and neck, liver or kidney cancer.

The chain combines TRBV30 with TRBJ1-2; the match to TRBD1 covers 10 bases. Germline V lookup: CDR1 GTSNPN, CDR2 SVGIG (reference sequence). The CDR3 loop spans 15 amino acids. V lost 3 bases, J lost 7 bases, and 11 bases stayed unmatched. The CDR3 DNA is TGTGCCTGGAGCGCCGGGGGACAGGGGAGCGCTGGCTACACCTTC. Its protein is CAWSAGGQGSAGYTF.

The chain is built from TRBV11-1 and TRBJ2-7; perhaps TRBD2 as D (5 bases). Trimming removed 3 bases from V and 1 base from J, with 10 bases in between. The length of the CDR3 is 14 residues. Germline CDR1 SGHAT, CDR2 FQDESV (reference sequence). The CDR3 loop reads CASSFFEGSYEQYF. The CDR3 DNA reads TGTGCCAGCAGCTTCTTTGAGGGTTCCTACGAGCAGTACTTC.

The chain links TRBV11-1 to TRBJ2-7, with 10 bases that match TRBD2. CDR1 SGHAT and CDR2 FQDESV come from the germline V gene (reference sequence). The CDR3 contains 15 residues. The V and J ends lost 6 bases and 2 bases, in that order; junction bases with no gene match: 7. Here the CDR3 reads CASSRGTSETYEQYF. CDR3 nucleotide sequence: TGTGCCAGCAGTCGTGGGACTAGCGAGACCTACGAGCAGTACTTC.

This chain connects TRBV7-3 to TRBJ2-1; 9 nucleotides match TRBD2. Germline lookup yields CDR1 SGHTA and CDR2 FQGTGA. V was pared by 5 bases and J by 2 bases, with 22 bases of the junction left unmatched. The CDR3 covers 21 residues. The CDR3 protein is CASSPPTLSGSGGRPYNEQFF. The CDR3 bases are TGTGCCAGCAGCCCACCTACCCTTAGCGGGAGTGGGGGGAGACCCTACAATGAGCAGTTCTTC.

This chain connects TRBV4-3 to TRBJ2-3; 7 bases agree with TRBD2. V gave up 0 bases and J gave up 3 bases; unmatched junction bases: 24. Germline V gene lookup returns CDR1 LGHNA and CDR2 YSLEER. CDR3 length: 22 residues. CDR3 sequence (DNA): TGCGCCAGCAGCCAAGATTTTCAGGGAGGGAGTGATTTGGCGGGTAGGACAGATACGCAGTATTTT. Translating gives CASSQDFQGGSDLAGRTDTQYF.

This chain connects TRBV6-6 to TRBJ2-1; D is unresolved. Germline V gene lookup returns CDR1 MNHNY and CDR2 SVGAGI (reference sequence). Trimming stripped 6 bases from V and 5 bases from J, with 8 bases between. The CDR3 is 12 residues long. As DNA, the CDR3 is TGTGCCAGCAGGCTTGGGGACAATGAGCAGTTCTTC. Protein product: CASRLGDNEQFF.

The chain is built from TRBV5-6 and TRBJ2-1, with 10 bases that match TRBD1. V shed 3 bases and J 3 bases; nucleotides not matched to a gene: 3. There are 15 residues in the CDR3. CDR1 and CDR2 (germline): SGHDT, YYEEEE. The chain's CDR3 is CASSSGTGVYNEQFF. For the CDR3, the DNA is TGTGCCAGCAGCTCCGGGACAGGGGTCTACAATGAGCAGTTCTTC.

This chain uses TRBV7-9 with TRBJ1-3, with D possibly matching TRBD1 (6 bases). The CDR3 is 16 amino acids. V was pared by 4 bases and J by 3 bases, with 16 bases between. In germline, CDR1 is SEHNR, CDR2 FQNEAQ (reference sequence). The CDR3 is CASSSPSGGRGNTIYF. DNA of the CDR3: TGTGCCAGCAGCTCCCCCTCGGGGGGGCGTGGAAACACCATATATTTT.

The chain has TRBV9 and TRBJ2-7; possible D gene TRBD2, 6 bases. This CDR3 has 15 amino acids. Trimming pared 0 bases from V and 7 bases from J, leaving 17 bases between. Germline CDR1 reads SGDLS; CDR2 reads YYNGEE. The CDR3 DNA reads TGTGCCAGCAGCGTAGCGGGGGACCCGTCCGTGGAGCAGTACTTC. Its protein is CASSVAGDPSVEQYF.

This rearrangement joins TRBV11-3 to TRBJ1-1; D gene unclear. V lost 2 bases and J 9 bases, leaving 10 bases between the germline ends. In germline, CDR1 is SGHNT, CDR2 YENEEA. This CDR3 has 12 residues. The CDR3 DNA is TGTGCCAGCAGCTTATTGTCTGGAAAAGCTTTCTTT. Translating gives CASSLLSGKAFF.

This sequence joins TRBV19 and TRBJ2-1; 8 nucleotides align to TRBD2. The trim removed 9 bases at V and 4 bases at J, leaving 8 bases unmatched. Germline CDR1 LNHDA, CDR2 SQIVND (reference sequence). This CDR3 is 14 amino acids long. The CDR3 nucleotides are TGTGCCAGCGAAACTAGCGGTTTATACAATGAGCAGTTCTTC. It is translated as CASETSGLYNEQFF.

This chain connects TRBV19 to TRBJ1-1, with a possible D match to TRBD1 (5 bases). V lost 5 bases, J lost 5 bases, and 9 bases lay in between. Germline V gene lookup returns CDR1 LNHDA and CDR2 SQIVND (reference sequence). The CDR3 runs 12 residues. The CDR3 sequence: CASSAQGTEAFF. CDR3 nucleotides: TGTGCCAGTAGTGCCCAGGGAACTGAAGCTTTCTTT.

The genes are TRBV5-4 and TRBJ2-7, with 12 positions matching TRBD2. CDR1 and CDR2 (germline): SGHNT, YYREEE (reference sequence). Losses at the gene ends were 4 bases for V and 0 bases for J; bases not matched to a gene: 5. This CDR3 has 16 residues. CDR3 DNA sequence: TGTGCCAGCAGCCCCCTGACTAGCGGGAGCTCCTACGAGCAGTACTTC. This gives the protein CASSPLTSGSSYEQYF. The entire variable domain, with the rest obtained from reference TRBV5-4 and TRBJ2-7, is as follows: ETGVTQSPTHLIKTRGQQVTLRCSSQSGHNTVSWYQQALGQGPQFIFQYYREEENGRGNFPPRFSGLQFPNYSSELNVNALELDDSALYLCASSPLTSGSSYEQYFGPGTRLTVT.

This sequence joins TRBV12-2 and TRBJ1-3. TRBV12-2 is recorded as a pseudogene. The CDR3 consists of 17 residues. CDR3 in amino acids: CASRFYQDLNSGNTIYF. CDR3 DNA: TGTGCAAGTCGCTTCTACCAGGACCTTAACTCTGGAAACACCATATATTTT.

This clone has only one observation. V gene TRBV7-2 combines with J gene TRBJ1-4; 11 bases agree with TRBD1. J was trimmed by 7 bases and V by 1 base; bases with no gene match: 14. Germline values: CDR1 SGHTA, CDR2 FQGNSA. The CDR3 has 19 amino acids. The CDR3 DNA reads as TGTGCCAGCAGCTTAGAGCTAATGCGTTTTGGGACAGGGGGTGAAAAACTGTTTTTT. Translating it yields CASSLELMRFGTGGEKLFF.

This rearrangement joins TRBV6-1 to TRBJ2-3; maybe TRBD2 (6 bases). In germline, CDR1 is MNHNS, CDR2 SASEGT. Trimming removed 1 base at V and 0 bases at J, with 11 bases between. The CDR3 spans 16 residues. CDR3 in amino acids: CASSEEVAGSTDTQYF. DNA of the CDR3: TGTGCCAGCAGTGAAGAGGTTGCGGGGAGCACAGATACGCAGTATTTT.

The gene calls are TRBV7-2 and TRBJ2-3, with 12 bases lining up with TRBD2. V shed 1 base and J 3 bases; nucleotides not matched to a gene: 8. The CDR3 totals 18 residues. Germline loops: CDR1 SGHTA, CDR2 FQGNSA. Here the CDR3 DNA reads TGTGCCAGCAGCTTAGGGATGGCTAGCGGGGGGGCTACAGATACGCAGTATTTT. It specifies CASSLGMASGGATDTQYF. Supplemented by reference TRBV7-2 and TRBJ2-3, the full variable domain reads GAGVSQSPSNKVTEKGKDVELRCDPISGHTALYWYRQSLGQGLEFLIYFQGNSAPDKSGLPSDRFSAERTGGSVSTLTIQRTQQEDSAVYLCASSLGMASGGATDTQYFGPGTRLTVL.

The chain uses TRBV18 and TRBJ1-5; 9 positions agree with TRBD1. Germline CDR1 and CDR2: KGHSH and LQKENI. The CDR3 covers 17 residues. The V gene end was trimmed by 5 bases and the J gene end by 3 bases; junction bases not matched to a gene: 11. CDR3 DNA: TGTGCCAGCTCAGACGATGGACAGGGGAGGGTCAATCAGCCCCAGCATTTT. This gives the protein CASSDDGQGRVNQPQHF.

The chain employs TRBV20-1 and TRBJ1-2; possible D gene TRBD1, 6 bases. This CDR3 region has 11 residues. The germline V gene has CDR1 DFQATT and CDR2 SNEGSKA (reference sequence). The germline V and J ends were trimmed by 6 bases and 8 bases, with 13 bases remaining between them. CDR3 in amino acids: CSATGGVGYTF. The CDR3 DNA is TGCAGTGCCACCGGGGGCGTCGGCTACACCTTC.